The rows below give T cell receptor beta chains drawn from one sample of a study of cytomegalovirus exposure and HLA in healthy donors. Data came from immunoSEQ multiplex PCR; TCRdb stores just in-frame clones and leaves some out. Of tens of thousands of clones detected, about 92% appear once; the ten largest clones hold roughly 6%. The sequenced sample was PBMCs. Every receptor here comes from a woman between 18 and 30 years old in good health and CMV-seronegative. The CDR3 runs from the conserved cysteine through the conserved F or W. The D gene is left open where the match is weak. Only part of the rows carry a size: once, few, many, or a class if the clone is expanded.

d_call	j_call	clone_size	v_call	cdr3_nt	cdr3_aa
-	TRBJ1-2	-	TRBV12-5	TGTGCTAGTGGTACCCCCGGCAGGGTCTATGGCTACACCTTC	CASGTPGRVYGYTF
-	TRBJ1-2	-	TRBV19	TGTGCCAGTAGTTTGGCCTTCTGGGGCTACACCTTC	CASSLAFWGYTF
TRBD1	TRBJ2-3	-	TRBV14	TGTGCCAGCAGCCAAATGACAGGGGGCGAAGATACGCAGTATTTT	CASSQMTGGEDTQYF
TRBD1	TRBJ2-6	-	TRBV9	TGTGCCAGCAGCCACGGGGGAACGGGACAGGGGGCCCCTGGGGCCAACGTCCTGACTTTC	CASSHGGTGQGAPGANVLTF
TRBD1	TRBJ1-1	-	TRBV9	TGTGCCAGCACCTCGTGGGACAGCAACATGAACACTGAAGCTTTCTTT	CASTSWDSNMNTEAFF
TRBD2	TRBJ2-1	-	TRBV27	TGTGCCAGCAGTCCGGGGGGGGACAATGAGCAGTTCTTC	CASSPGGDNEQFF
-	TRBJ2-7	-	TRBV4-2	TGTGCCAGCAGCCAAAAACAGTCGGGACAAGTCTACGAGCAGTACTTC	CASSQKQSGQVYEQYF
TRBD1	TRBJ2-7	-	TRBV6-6	TGTGCCAGTAGAAGCGCCGACAGGGGATCAAGCGAGCAGTACTTC	CASRSADRGSSEQYF
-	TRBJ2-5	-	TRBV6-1	TGTGCCAGCAGTGAAATCCCGGGGATCGAGACCCAGTACTTC	CASSEIPGIETQYF
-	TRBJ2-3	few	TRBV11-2	TGTGCCAGCAGCCACCTGCTGCGGCTTATGGATACGCAGTATTTT	CASSHLLRLMDTQYF
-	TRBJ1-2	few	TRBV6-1	TGTGCCAGCAGTGAAGGCGTTGGGGCCTATGGCTACACCTTC	CASSEGVGAYGYTF
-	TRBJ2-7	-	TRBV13	TGTGCCAGCAGCCCGAGCTCCTACGAGCAGTACTTC	CASSPSSYEQYF
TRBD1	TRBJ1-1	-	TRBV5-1	TGCGCCAGCAGCTTACAGGGGCCCAACACTGAAGCTTTCTTT	CASSLQGPNTEAFF
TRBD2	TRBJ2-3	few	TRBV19	TGTGCCAGTAGTATCCTAGCGGGAGTCACAGATACGCAGTATTTT	CASSILAGVTDTQYF
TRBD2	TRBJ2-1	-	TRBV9	TGTGCCAGCGTCCCGGGGTCTAGCGGGTTATACAATGAGCAGTTCTTC	CASVPGSSGLYNEQFF
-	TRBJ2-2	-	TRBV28	TGTGCCAGCAGTTTTAGCACCAAATCGAACACCGGGGAGCTGTTTTTT	CASSFSTKSNTGELFF
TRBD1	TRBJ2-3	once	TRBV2	TGTGCCAGCAGGTCCGGGACAGGGGTCACAGATACGCAGTATTTT	CASRSGTGVTDTQYF
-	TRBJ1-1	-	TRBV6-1	TGTGCCAGCAGCCCGAGGGGGGGGATGAACACTGAAGCTTTCTTT	CASSPRGGMNTEAFF
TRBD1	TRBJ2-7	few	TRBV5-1	TGCGCCAGCAGCTTAGGACAGGGTCTTGTCGAGCAGTACTTC	CASSLGQGLVEQYF
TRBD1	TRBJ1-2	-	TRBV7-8	TGTGCCAGCAGCTTACAGGGGGCAATTCCTCTCTATGGCTACACCTTC	CASSLQGAIPLYGYTF
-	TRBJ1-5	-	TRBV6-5	TGTGCCAGCAGTTACACAGGGAAACAGCCCCAGCATTTT	CASSYTGKQPQHF
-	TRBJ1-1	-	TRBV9	TGTGCCAGCAGCGAGGGGGACCCGAACACTGAAGCTTTCTTT	CASSEGDPNTEAFF
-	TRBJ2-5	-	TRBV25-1	TGTGCCAGCAGTCCGAGGGGGGAGACCCAGTACTTC	CASSPRGETQYF
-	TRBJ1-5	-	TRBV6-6	TGTGCCAGCACGCCAGGTCATCAGCCCCAGCATTTT	CASTPGHQPQHF
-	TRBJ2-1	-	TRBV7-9	TGTGCCAGCAGCTTGGCGGTCCTTGCCAGCGATGAGCAGTTCTTC	CASSLAVLASDEQFF
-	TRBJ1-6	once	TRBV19	TGTGCCAGTACCAAAAGGGGGTATAATTCACCCCTCCACTTT	CASTKRGYNSPLHF
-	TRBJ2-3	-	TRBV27	TGTGCCAGCAGTTTAAGCGGCACAGATACGCAGTATTTT	CASSLSGTDTQYF
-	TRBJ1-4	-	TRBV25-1	TGTGCCAGCAGTCCCGGGAAACATATCGAGAAACTGTTTTTT	CASSPGKHIEKLFF
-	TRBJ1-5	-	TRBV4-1	TGCGCCAGCAGCCATCGACCGACTACCCGGGGGCCCCAGCATTTT	CASSHRPTTRGPQHF
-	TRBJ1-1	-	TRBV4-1	TGCGCCAGCATCGAGTTTCTAGAGAGGGACACTGAAGCTTTCTTT	CASIEFLERDTEAFF
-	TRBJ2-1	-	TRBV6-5	TGTGCCAGCAGTTACGGCCGCATGTCCCACAATGAGCAGTTCTTC	CASSYGRMSHNEQFF
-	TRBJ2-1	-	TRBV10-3	TGTGCCATCAGTGAGAAAGAGGGATACTACAATGAGCAGTTCTTC	CAISEKEGYYNEQFF
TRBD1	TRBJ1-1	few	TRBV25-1	TGTGCCAGCGAGACAGGGTTCACGCGGGAGAACACTGAAGCTTTCTTT	CASETGFTRENTEAFF
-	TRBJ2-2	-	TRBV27	TGTGCCAGCAGTCCCTTTGCCGGGGAGCTGTTTTTT	CASSPFAGELFF
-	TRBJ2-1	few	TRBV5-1	TGCGCCAGCAGCTTAACGCTAGGAGGGGGGGACAATGAGCAGTTCTTC	CASSLTLGGGDNEQFF
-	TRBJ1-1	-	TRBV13	TGTGCCAGCAGCCTCGGGGCGGAGGGAGCTGAAGCTTTCTTT	CASSLGAEGAEAFF
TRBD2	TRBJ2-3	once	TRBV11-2	TGTGCCAGCAGCTTAGCGGGGGGTGAGGGGAGCGTGGGCACAGATACGCAGTATTTT	CASSLAGGEGSVGTDTQYF
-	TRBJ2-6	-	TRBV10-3	TGTGCCATCAGCGAGGAGCACGCTGGGGCCAACGTCCTGACTTTC	CAISEEHAGANVLTF
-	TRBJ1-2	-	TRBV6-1	TGTGCCAGCGCCGGTGAGGTGGTAGTTAAGAATGGCTACACCTTC	CASAGEVVVKNGYTF
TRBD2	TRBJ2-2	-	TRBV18	TGTGCCAGCTCACCTTTACCCGGGACTAGCGGGAGGAACACCGGGGAGCTGTTTTTT	CASSPLPGTSGRNTGELFF
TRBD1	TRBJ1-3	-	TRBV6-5	TGTGCCAGCGCCGGGACAGCCCCGTCTGGAAACACCATATATTTT	CASAGTAPSGNTIYF
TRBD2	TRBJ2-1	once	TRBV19	TGTGCCAGTAGTACCCCAGCGGGAGGATACAATGAGCAGTTCTTC	CASSTPAGGYNEQFF